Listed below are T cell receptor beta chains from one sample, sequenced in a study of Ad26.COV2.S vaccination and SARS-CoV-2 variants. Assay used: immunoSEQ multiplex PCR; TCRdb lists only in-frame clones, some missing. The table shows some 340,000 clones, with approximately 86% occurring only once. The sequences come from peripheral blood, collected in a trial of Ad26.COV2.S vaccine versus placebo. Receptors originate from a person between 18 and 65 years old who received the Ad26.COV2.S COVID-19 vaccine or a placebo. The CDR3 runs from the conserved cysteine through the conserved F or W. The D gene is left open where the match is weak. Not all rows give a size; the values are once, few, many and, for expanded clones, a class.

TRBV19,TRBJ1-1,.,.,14,CASRKGDMNTEAFF,TGTGCCAGTAGGAAAGGGGACATGAACACTGAAGCTTTCTTT
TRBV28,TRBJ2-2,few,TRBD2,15,CASSSPPGGTGELFF,TGTGCCAGCAGTTCGCCCCCGGGGGGGACCGGGGAGCTGTTTTTT
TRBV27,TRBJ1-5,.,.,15,CASSSGGYSNQPQHF,TGTGCCAGCAGTTCGGGGGGCTATAGCAATCAGCCCCAGCATTTT
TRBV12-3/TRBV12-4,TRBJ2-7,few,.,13,CASSERRKYEQYF,TGTGCCAGCAGTGAGAGACGGAAGTACGAGCAGTACTTC
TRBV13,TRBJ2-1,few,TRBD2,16,CASSQERGGSYNEQFF,TGTGCCAGCAGTCAAGAGCGGGGGGGCTCCTACAATGAGCAGTTCTTC
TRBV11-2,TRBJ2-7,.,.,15,CASSRARGASYEQYF,TGTGCCAGCAGCCGGGCCCGGGGGGCCTCCTACGAGCAGTACTTC
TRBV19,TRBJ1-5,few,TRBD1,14,CASRTGVSGQPQHF,TGTGCCAGTAGGACAGGGGTTTCGGGTCAGCCCCAGCATTTT
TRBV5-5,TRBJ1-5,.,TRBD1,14,CASSFGTGNQPQHF,TGTGCCAGCAGCTTCGGGACAGGTAATCAGCCCCAGCATTTT
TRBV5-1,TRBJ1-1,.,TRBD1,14,CASSLTGQGTEAFF,TGCGCCAGCAGCTTGACCGGACAGGGTACCGAAGCTTTCTTT
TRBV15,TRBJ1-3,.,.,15,CATSRDPGGGNTIYF,TGTGCCACCAGCAGAGATCCGGGTGGTGGAAACACCATATATTTT
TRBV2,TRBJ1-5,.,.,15,CASSVGRSLNQPQHF,TGTGCCAGCAGTGTAGGCAGGTCTTTAAATCAGCCCCAGCATTTT
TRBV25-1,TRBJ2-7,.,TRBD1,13,CASSRDRGLEQYF,TGTGCCAGCAGCCGGGACAGGGGTCTCGAGCAGTACTTC
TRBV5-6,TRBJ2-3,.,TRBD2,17,CASSRISTSGDTDTQYF,TGTGCCAGCAGCCGAATATCGACTAGCGGAGACACAGATACGCAGTATTTT
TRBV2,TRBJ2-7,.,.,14,CATGKGTEAPGQYF,TGTGCCACGGGGAAAGGAACAGAGGCCCCGGGGCAGTACTTC
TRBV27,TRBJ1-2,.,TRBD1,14,CASSSGQELYGYTF,TGTGCCAGCAGTTCGGGACAGGAGCTTTATGGCTACACCTTC
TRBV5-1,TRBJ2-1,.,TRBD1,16,CASSLAGTGQGDEQFF,TGCGCCAGCAGCTTGGCCGGGACGGGCCAGGGGGATGAGCAGTTCTTC
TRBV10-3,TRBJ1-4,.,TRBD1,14,CAIRGTGYQEKLFF,TGTGCCATCAGGGGGACAGGGTATCAGGAAAAACTGTTTTTT
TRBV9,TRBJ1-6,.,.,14,CASSVGGENSPLHF,TGTGCCAGCAGCGTAGGAGGGGAAAATTCACCCCTCCACTTT
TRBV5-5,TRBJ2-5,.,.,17,CASSLAGGGGAAKTQYF,TGTGCCAGCAGCTTGGCAGGGGGCGGGGGGGCAGCGAAGACCCAGTACTTC
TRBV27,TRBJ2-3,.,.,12,CASSFETDTQYF,TGTGCCAGCAGTTTCGAGACGGATACGCAGTATTTT
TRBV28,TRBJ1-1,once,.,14,CASSLGGVGTEAFF,TGTGCCAGCAGTCTGGGGGGAGTCGGCACTGAAGCTTTCTTT
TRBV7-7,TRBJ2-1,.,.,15,CASSPARASNHEQFF,TGTGCCAGCAGCCCAGCCAGGGCCAGTAATCATGAGCAGTTCTTC
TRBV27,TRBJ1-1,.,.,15,CASRIRLAVNTEAFF,TGTGCCAGCAGGATTCGGTTGGCGGTGAACACTGAAGCTTTCTTT
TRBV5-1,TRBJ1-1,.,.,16,CASRPSGGLGVTEAFF,TGCGCCAGCAGGCCCTCTGGGGGGCTAGGGGTCACTGAAGCTTTCTTT
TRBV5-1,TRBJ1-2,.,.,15,CASSLGDDRNYGYTF,TGCGCCAGCAGCTTGGGGGACGACAGAAACTATGGCTACACCTTC
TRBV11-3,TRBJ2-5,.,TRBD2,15,CASSLNAGVVETQYF,TGTGCCAGCAGCTTAAACGCGGGGGTGGTTGAGACCCAGTACTTC
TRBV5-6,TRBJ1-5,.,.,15,CASSLRGLNNQPQHF,TGTGCCAGCAGCCTCAGGGGACTGAACAATCAGCCCCAGCATTTT
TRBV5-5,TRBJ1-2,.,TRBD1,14,CASSLIGGNYGYTF,TGTGCCAGCAGCTTGATAGGGGGCAACTATGGCTACACCTTC
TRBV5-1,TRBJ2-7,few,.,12,CASSLTSYEQYF,TGCGCCAGCAGCTTGACCAGCTACGAGCAGTACTTC
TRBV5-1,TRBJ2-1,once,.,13,CASSLVPTGEQFF,TGCGCCAGCAGCTTGGTTCCGACGGGTGAGCAGTTCTTC
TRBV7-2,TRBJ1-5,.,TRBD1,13,CASSTTGDQPQHF,TGTGCCAGCAGCACGACAGGGGATCAGCCCCAGCATTTT
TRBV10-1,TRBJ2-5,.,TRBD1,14,CASSEAGGLETQYF,TGCGCCAGCAGTGAGGCAGGGGGCCTAGAGACCCAGTACTTC
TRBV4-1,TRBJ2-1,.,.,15,CASSQVAGGLNEQFF,TGCGCCAGCAGCCAAGTGGCTGGGGGGCTCAATGAGCAGTTCTTC
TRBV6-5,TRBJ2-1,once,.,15,CAGSGGQSSYNEQFF,TGTGCCGGGTCGGGGGGCCAGAGCTCCTACAATGAGCAGTTCTTC
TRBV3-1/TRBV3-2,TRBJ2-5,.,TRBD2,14,CASSLSGRRETQYF,TGTGCCAGCAGCCTAAGCGGGAGGCGAGAGACCCAGTACTTC
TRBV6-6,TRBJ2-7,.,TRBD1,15,CASSRGGTGGDEQYF,TGTGCCAGCAGTAGGGGAGGGACAGGGGGCGACGAGCAGTACTTC
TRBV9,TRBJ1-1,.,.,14,CASSVGSSNTEAFF,TGTGCCAGCAGCGTGGGCAGCTCGAACACTGAAGCTTTCTTT
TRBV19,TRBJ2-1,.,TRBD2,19,CASSTWGLAGSSSYNEQFF,TGTGCCAGTAGTACCTGGGGACTAGCGGGGTCGAGCTCCTACAATGAGCAGTTCTTC
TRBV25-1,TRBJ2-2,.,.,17,CASSELGGAGYTGELFF,TGTGCCAGCAGTGAATTGGGTGGGGCCGGTTATACCGGGGAGCTGTTTTTT
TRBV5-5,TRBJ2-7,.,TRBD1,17,CASSLRGGQVPSYEQYF,TGTGCCAGCAGCTTGCGAGGGGGACAGGTCCCCTCCTACGAGCAGTACTTC
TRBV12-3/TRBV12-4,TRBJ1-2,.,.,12,CASSLGPWGYTF,TGTGCCAGCAGTTTAGGGCCCTGGGGCTACACCTTC
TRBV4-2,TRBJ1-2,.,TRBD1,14,CASSQDYRGSGYTF,TGTGCCAGCAGCCAAGATTACAGGGGGTCTGGCTACACCTTC
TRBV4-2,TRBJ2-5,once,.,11,CASSVGETQYF,TGTGCCAGCAGCGTGGGGGAGACCCAGTACTTC
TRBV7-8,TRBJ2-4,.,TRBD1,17,CASSSKIGTGNGDIQYF,TGTGCCAGCAGCTCGAAGATCGGGACAGGGAACGGGGACATTCAGTACTTC
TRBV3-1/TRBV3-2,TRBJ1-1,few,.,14,CASSQGGAATEAFF,TGTGCCAGCAGCCAGGGGGGGGCGGCCACTGAAGCTTTCTTT
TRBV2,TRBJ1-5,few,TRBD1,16,CASSAPPQGSNQPQHF,TGTGCCAGCAGTGCTCCCCCACAGGGGTCCAATCAGCCCCAGCATTTT
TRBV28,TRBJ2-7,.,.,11,CASSSLYEQYF,TGTGCCAGCAGTTCCCTTTACGAGCAGTACTTC
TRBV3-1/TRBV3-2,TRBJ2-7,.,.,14,CASSRMGNSYEQYF,TGTGCCAGCAGCCGGATGGGGAACAGCTACGAGCAGTACTTC
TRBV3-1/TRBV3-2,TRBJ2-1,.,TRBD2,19,CASSQDFAGGHVSYNEQFF,TGTGCCAGCAGCCAAGACTTCGCGGGGGGCCACGTCTCCTACAATGAGCAGTTCTTC
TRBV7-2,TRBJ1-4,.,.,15,CASSSGGRTNEKLFF,TGTGCCAGCAGCTCCGGGGGTCGCACTAATGAAAAACTGTTTTTT
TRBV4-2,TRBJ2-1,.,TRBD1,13,CASSQRDRGEQFF,TGTGCCAGCAGCCAGCGCGACAGGGGCGAGCAGTTCTTC
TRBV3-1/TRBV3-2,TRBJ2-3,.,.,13,CASTLAGGPTQYF,TGTGCCAGCACATTAGCCGGGGGCCCTACGCAGTATTTT